The 15 T cell receptor beta chains given below trace back to one sample, sequenced in a study of shared clonotypes between healthy human individuals. Clones were sequenced by immunoSEQ multiplex PCR, and TCRdb holds only the in-frame ones, with some missing. The sample has 400,000 to 550,000 clones; less than 80% are singletons. What was sequenced was PBMCs. These receptors all stem from a woman in her thirties or forties in good health. Some clones in this sample may be carry-over from other donors' samples.

A single count supports this clone. The V and J genes are TRBV7-6 and TRBJ2-3; 12 bases agree with TRBD2. The J segment lost 5 bases and the V segment lost 5 bases, leaving 14 bases of the junction unmatched. Germline CDR1 reads SGHVS; CDR2 reads FNYEAQ. The CDR3 sequence is 18 residues long. The CDR3 reads CASSPSWTSGKRGDTQYF. CDR3 nucleotide sequence: TGTGCCAGCAGCCCCTCCTGGACTAGCGGGAAAAGGGGAGATACGCAGTATTTT. Using reference TRBV7-6 and TRBJ2-3 for the parts outside the CDR3, the full variable domain is GAGVSQSPRYKVTKRGQDVALRCDPISGHVSLYWYRQALGQGPEFLTYFNYEAQQDKSGLPNDRFSAERPEGSISTLTIQRTEQRDSAMYRCASSPSWTSGKRGDTQYFGPGTRLTVL.

Points on this clone: The same CDR3 also results from other DNA sequences found in this sample. This chain joins TRBV30 and TRBJ2-7, with 7 bases fitting TRBD1. This CDR3 region has 13 residues. The germline gives CDR1 GTSNPN, CDR2 SVGIG (reference sequence). The J segment lost 4 bases and the V segment lost 0 bases, leaving 3 bases of the junction unmatched. The CDR3: CAWSVGTAYEQYF. The CDR3 DNA sequence: TGTGCCTGGAGTGTAGGGACAGCGTACGAGCAGTACTTC. Full variable domain (remainder filled in from reference TRBV30 and TRBJ2-7): SQTIHQWPATLVQPVGSPLSLECTVEGTSNPNLYWYRQAAGRGLQLLFYSVGIGQISSEVPQNLSASRPQDRQFILSSKKLLLSDSGFYLCAWSVGTAYEQYFGPGTRLTVT.

This clone was detected once. CDR3 sequence (DNA): TGCGCCAGCAGCCAAGTGGGGTACACAGATACGCAGTATTTT. Its translation: CASSQVGYTDTQYF. V usage is TRBV4-1 and J usage is TRBJ2-3; no clear D gene. CDR1 and CDR2 from the germline V gene are MGHRA and YSYEKL. The ends were cut back, 1 base at V and 2 bases at J, with 7 bases in the middle. The CDR3 is made up of 14 amino acids.

In regard to this clone: One end of the junction varies from germline; a read error may be responsible. The chain employs TRBV4-3 and TRBJ2-1; unclear D gene. The CDR3 extends over 14 amino acids. Per the germline V gene, CDR1 is LGHNA and CDR2 is YSLEER. CDR3 in DNA: TGCGCCAGCAGCAAAGAAGGGTGGGCCGATGAGCAGTTCTTC. Translated, it gives CASSKEGWADEQFF.

This clone was observed a handful of times. V and J are TRBV11-2 and TRBJ2-7, with D perhaps TRBD1 or TRBD2 (5 bases each). Germline CDR1 reads SGHAT; CDR2 reads FQNNGV. Trimming stripped 1 base from V and 3 bases from J, with 13 bases between. There are 15 residues in the CDR3. CDR3 region: CASSLGWDGNYEQYF. Written as DNA, the CDR3 is TGTGCCAGCAGCTTAGGCTGGGACGGAAACTACGAGCAGTACTTC.

This clone was seen only once. The chain uses TRBV11-2 and TRBJ2-2; D is undetermined. CDR1 is SGHAT, CDR2 FQNNGV, per germline. This CDR3 is 14 amino acids long. The ends were cut back, 4 bases at V and 1 base at J, with 7 bases in the middle. CDR3 nucleotides: TGTGCCAGCAGCTACCTCCAGAACACCGGGGAGCTGTTTTTT. This gives the protein CASSYLQNTGELFF.

As to this clone: A junction end diverges from the germline sequence, so it may reflect a read error. V and J are TRBV5-3 and TRBJ1-2; D not resolved. TRBV5-3 has ORF status, its function being uncertain. This CDR3 region has 14 residues. CDR3 in DNA: TGTGCCAGCAGCTACCCGAGGTCTAACTATGGCTACACCTTC. It specifies CASSYPRSNYGYTF.

The chain is built from TRBV10-3 and TRBJ2-2, with D possibly being TRBD2 (5 bases). CDR1 ENHRY and CDR2 SYGVKD come from the germline V gene. Trimming left V 11 bases short and J 6 bases short, with 10 bases between. The CDR3 length is 11 residues. CDR3 DNA: TGTGCCGTCCGGGATCCCGGGGAGCTGTTTTTT. It encodes CAVRDPGELFF.

The gene calls are TRBV2 and TRBJ2-7; no clear D gene. The V gene lost 6 bases and the J gene lost 6 bases, with 15 bases spanning the gap. This CDR3 has 13 residues. CDR1 SNHLY and CDR2 FYNNEI come from the germline V gene. The CDR3 DNA reads as TGTGCCAGCAGGGACCCCGGAGTTCGCGAGCAGTACTTC. It translates to CASRDPGVREQYF.

This chain joins TRBV19 and TRBJ1-2; no firm D call. Germline CDR1 reads LNHDA; CDR2 reads SQIVND (reference sequence). This CDR3 is 13 amino acids long. Trimming pared 5 bases from V and 6 bases from J, leaving 13 bases between. The DNA of the CDR3 is TGTGCCAGTAGTCCCCGGTGGGAAAATGGCTACACCTTC. Translating it yields CASSPRWENGYTF.

V usage is TRBV10-3 and J usage is TRBJ2-1, with 11 nucleotides matching TRBD2. The germline V gene has CDR1 ENHRY and CDR2 SYGVKD. CDR3 size: 17 residues. J lost 8 bases, V lost 6 bases, and 15 bases had no gene match. The CDR3 region has the DNA TGTGCCATCAGGGGGGGGCAACTAGCGGGAGATTTCCATGAGCAGTTCTTC. Translating it yields CAIRGGQLAGDFHEQFF.

This clone was recorded many times. Different DNA sequences within this sample yield the same CDR3. The J gene is TRBJ2-7, the V gene TRBV6-1; weak D call: TRBD2 (6 bases). Germline V gene sequence: CDR1 MNHNS, CDR2 SASEGT. CDR3 length equals 15 residues. V gave up 0 bases and J gave up 1 base, with 10 bases separating them. The CDR3 protein is CASSEAEEGSYEQYF. Here the CDR3 DNA reads TGTGCCAGCAGTGAAGCGGAGGAGGGGTCCTACGAGCAGTACTTC.

Only a few counts were recorded for this clone. This rearrangement joins TRBV9 to TRBJ2-2; 10 bases fit TRBD2. This CDR3 comprises 16 residues. The V and J ends lost 2 bases and 3 bases, in that order; junction bases with no gene match: 4. Per germline, CDR1 SGDLS and CDR2 YYNGEE. This CDR3 is CASSVSGRVDTGELFF. CDR3 nucleotides: TGTGCCAGCAGCGTCAGCGGGAGGGTCGACACCGGGGAGCTGTTTTTT. The full variable domain, rest sourced from reference TRBV9 and TRBJ2-2, is DSGVTQTPKHLITATGQRVTLRCSPRSGDLSVYWYQQSLDQGLQFLIQYYNGEERAKGNILERFSAQQFPDLHSELNLSSLELGDSALYFCASSVSGRVDTGELFFGEGSRLTVL.

The chain couples TRBV7-9 to TRBJ2-1; 9 bases are shared with TRBD2. The CDR3 extends over 17 amino acids. Germline V gene data show CDR1 as SEHNR and CDR2 as FQNEAQ (reference sequence). Losses at the gene ends were 1 base for V and 4 bases for J; bases not matched to a gene: 8. The CDR3 DNA is TGTGCCAGCAGCTTAGTTGGGCGGGAGGGCCTTTACAATGAGCAGTTCTTC. This encodes CASSLVGREGLYNEQFF. Drawing the rest from reference TRBV7-9 and TRBJ2-1, the complete variable domain is DTGVSQNPRHKITKRGQNVTFRCDPISEHNRLYWYRQTLGQGPEFLTYFQNEAQLEKSRLLSDRFSAERPKGSFSTLEIQRTEQGDSAMYLCASSLVGREGLYNEQFFGPGTRLTVL.

This chain uses TRBV7-2 with TRBJ2-3, with D unresolved. Germline lookup yields CDR1 SGHTA and CDR2 FQGNSA. Trimming stripped 6 bases from V and 3 bases from J, with 16 bases between. The CDR3 is 15 residues long. CDR3 DNA sequence: TGTGCCAGCAGGGGTCTCGGCCTCCCTACAGATACGCAGTATTTT. This gives the protein CASRGLGLPTDTQYF.